This T cell receptor (beta chain) was identified in a study of blood T cell repertoires in COVID-19. Study information: There were acute and convalescent COVID-19 samples, and they came from the United States, Italy and Spain. PBMCs, B-cell-depleted T cells, or T cells were the source of the cDNA or gDNA that made up the material.

The CDR3 loop spans 17 amino acids. The V and J ends lost 4 bases and 1 base, in that order; junction bases with no gene match: 6. Looked up from germline, CDR1 is LNHDA and CDR2 is SQIVND (reference sequence). Original processing methods: Reference gene primer amplification yielded estimated nucleated cell counts. The method was immunoSEQ multiplex PCR; TCRdb's version includes in-frame clones alone and lacks a portion of them. The V and J calls and the clone size are those of that table, but D and trimming were determined from the DNA. The sample holds about 150,000 clones, roughly nine tenths seen once.

Specimen: peripheral blood. The TCR originated in an older woman with acute or convalescent COVID-19. The chain carries TRBV19 and TRBJ2-3; 12 bases align to TRBD2. Here the CDR3 DNA reads TGTGCCAGTAGTAGGCGACTAGCGGGGGACCGCACAGATACGCAGTATTTT. It specifies CASSRRLAGDRTDTQYF.